This record looks at one TCR beta chain sequence and its context. Its binding antigen is unknown. No much larger clone is present one base from it, and per-base qualities are unavailable. The sample comes from a study of shared clonotypes between healthy human individuals (dated by TCRdb to the early 2020s). In terms of the full investigation: The cohort included a few men and two women between 18 and 49 years of age. Leukapheresis yielded between about 0.8 and 9.5 billion PBMCs per donor. For each donor, CD4 naive and CD4 memory were each given three plates, CD8 naive was given two plates, and CD8 memory was given one plate. Different laboratories and diverse techniques were used to prepare libraries and sequence TCR repertoires, to increase sequencing depth and limit assay-specific biases. To estimate repertoire size and how much clonotypes are shared between individuals, the study performed deep sequencing of blood TCR repertoires from roughly five healthy adults. Points the paper makes about the study in general: Higher generation probabilities were observed for clonotypes shared by all four sorted-subset donors than for non-shared clonotypes. The small number of donors limited the genetic and exposure-history diversity represented. Naive subsets generally had larger estimated clonotype richness than memory subsets did. Based on pairwise subsampling, the degree of clonotype sharing among donors was expected to be affected by sequencing depth. Incomplete sequencing was indicated by rarefaction of sorted-subset datasets, despite the large sequencing depth. Across a few donors, approximately 5% of naive CD4, approximately 3.6% of naive CD8, approximately 2.5% of memory CD4, and 0.4% of memory CD8 clonotypes were shared. Sampling was limited to blood, and TCR repertoires in tissue likely differ from TCR repertoires in blood.

Using the deep immunoSEQ assay, TCR CDR3 regions were amplified from genomic DNA by multiplex PCR. Genomic DNA extracted from each cell subset was distributed evenly over all wells of several immunoSEQ 96-well plates, and each plate served as one replicate. For sorted subsets, each replicate PCR was loaded with roughly 200 ng genomic DNA, equivalent to 32,000 or so T cell genomes. Purified libraries were measured with a Qubit 3.0 fluorometer, size-checked on a Bioanalyzer 2100, and measured again with the KAPA Library Quantification kit. A separate single-read 150-cycle Illumina NextSeq 550 flow cell was used to sequence each immunoSEQ 96-well plate. As for how the authors treated the data: Because only junctional sequences without quality scores were contained in the immunoSEQ output, filtering matching that applied to full-length reads could not be performed. To assign V/J genes and CDR3, sequences were annotated against IMGT germline references using PyIR, a Python wrapper for IgBLAST v1.9. Any read was removed if the V/J assignment was weak (E-value above 1e-6), the CDR3 was missing, or the read contained stop codons, out-of-frame junctions, or ambiguous translated residues. V3J clonotypes were defined as sequences sharing the same inferred V gene, J gene, and CDR3 amino acid sequence. Percentage overlap between repertoires was computed as shared unique clonotypes divided by the size of the smaller repertoire. Repertoire richness was assessed with RTK rarefaction, the Chao1 estimator, and Recon v2.1 estimates of unobserved clonotypes. For all TCRbeta clonotypes obtained by the gDNA method from a few donors, generation probabilities were computed with OLGA. What TCRdb holds here is the immuneACCESS table cut down to in-frame rearrangements. Part of the clones is not present; checked against another copy, under half of the missing clones reflect an unresolved V gene, and the others are unexplained. V and J calls and clone size are those listed in that table; D and trimming were worked out from the DNA. The sample profile shows around 990,000 clones; approximately 80% of them were found once. The ten largest make up 0.7% to 0.95% of the sample.

The CDR3 has 14 amino acids, counting the end cysteine and phenylalanine. Only the CDR3 DNA stays, 42 bases, in frame from base 1. Relative to germline, V is 3 bases shorter and J is 3 bases shorter, with 12 bases between their ends. Looking up the germline V gene yields CDR1 SQVTM and CDR2 ANQGSEA. Donors were healthy HIV-negative adults with no recently reported acute infections or vaccinations. Only Caucasian adults living in Nashville, Tennessee, USA were represented among the donors. Magnetic negative selection was used to enrich CD4+ T cells, after which naive cells were positively selected on CD45RA and the negative fraction became the memory subset. After blood collection by leukapheresis, PBMCs were isolated using Ficoll-Histopaque density gradient centrifugation and then cryopreserved in the vapor phase of liquid nitrogen. Analytical flow cytometry was used to check the purity and quantity of each magnetically sorted T cell population. Each sorted fraction had its genomic DNA isolated and then quantified by UV absorbance on a Nanodrop 2000c.

Recombination connected TRBV29-1 to TRBJ2-1; the D segment cannot be called with confidence. This sequence was found in a man aged 18 to 29 in good health. Some clones in this sample may be carry-over from other donors' samples. Sequencing was carried out using memory CD4+ T cells from PBMCs. Explained via the paper, the cell subset or site label denotes: CD45RA-negative fraction. The DNA is TGCAGCGTTGAGGTGGAACAGTACTACAATGAGCAGTTCTTC. Protein translation: CSVEVEQYYNEQFF.